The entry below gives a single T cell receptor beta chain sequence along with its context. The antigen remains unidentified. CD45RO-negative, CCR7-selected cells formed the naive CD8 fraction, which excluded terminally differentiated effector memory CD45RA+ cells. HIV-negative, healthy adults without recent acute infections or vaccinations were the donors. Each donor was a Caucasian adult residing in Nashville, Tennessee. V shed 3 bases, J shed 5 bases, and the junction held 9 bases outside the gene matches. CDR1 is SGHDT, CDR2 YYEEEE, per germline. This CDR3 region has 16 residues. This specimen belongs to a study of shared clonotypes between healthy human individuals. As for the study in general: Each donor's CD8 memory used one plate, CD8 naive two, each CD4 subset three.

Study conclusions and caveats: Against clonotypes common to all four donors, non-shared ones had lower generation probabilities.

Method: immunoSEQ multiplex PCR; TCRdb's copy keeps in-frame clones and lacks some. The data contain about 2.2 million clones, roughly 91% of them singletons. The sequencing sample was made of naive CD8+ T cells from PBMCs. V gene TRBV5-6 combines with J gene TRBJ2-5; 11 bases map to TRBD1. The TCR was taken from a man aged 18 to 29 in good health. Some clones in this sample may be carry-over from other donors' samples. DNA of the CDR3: TGTGCCAGCAGCTCGAGAGGACAGGGGGCCTGGGAGACCCAGTACTTC. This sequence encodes CASSSRGQGAWETQYF.